The rows below give T cell receptor beta chains drawn from one sample of a study of T-cell reconstitution after alpha-beta-depleted transplantation in children. A single record per CDR3 protein comes from TCRdb applying MiXCR to the PCR reads. Of around 530,000 distinct CDR3 sequences in the sample, over 25% were seen once. The sample here was PBMCs from the stem cell graft donor, taken from the stem cell graft. All receptors derive from a human donor who donated a stem cell graft to a child with aplastic anemia. Each CDR3 is given with its conserved first and last residue. D genes are given only for firm matches. Expanded clones get a size class; other rows say once, few or many, or leave the size out.

clone_size,j_call,v_call,d_call,cdr3_aa,cdr3_nt
few,TRBJ2-1,TRBV20-1,-,CSARDRVAVNNEQFF,TGCAGTGCTAGAGATAGGGTAGCGGTAAACAATGAGCAGTTCTTC
few,TRBJ1-2,TRBV5-1,-,CASSLDLGQNYGYTF,TGCGCCAGCAGCTTGGATTTGGGCCAAAACTATGGCTACACCTTC
many,TRBJ2-3,TRBV6-2/TRBV6-3,-,CASSDSTDTQYF,TGTGCCAGCAGTGACAGCACAGATACGCAGTATTTT
few,TRBJ2-1,TRBV6-2/TRBV6-3,TRBD2,CASSAPSGKLNEQFF,TGTGCCAGCAGCGCGCCTAGCGGGAAACTCAATGAGCAGTTCTTC
-,TRBJ2-3,TRBV6-5,-,CASSSSSSAGREYF,TGTGCCAGCAGTTCCTCTTCTAGCGCTGGACGAGAGTATTTT
-,TRBJ1-1,TRBV12-3/TRBV12-4,-,CASRALTGGDTEAFF,TGTGCCAGCAGGGCCCTAACAGGTGGTGACACTGAAGCTTTCTTT
-,TRBJ2-3,TRBV24-1,TRBD1,CATSDPPGTGLADTQYF,TGTGCCACCAGTGATCCCCCCGGGACAGGGCTAGCAGATACGCAGTATTTT
-,TRBJ1-1,TRBV5-1,TRBD1,CASSRDRGRDTEAFF,TGCGCCAGCAGCAGGGACAGGGGGCGCGACACTGAAGCTTTCTTT
-,TRBJ1-1,TRBV6-4,-,CASTPPKGTGGMNTEAFF,TGTGCCAGCACCCCGCCAAAGGGAACAGGCGGGATGAACACTGAAGCTTTCTTT
-,TRBJ2-5,TRBV29-1,-,CSVESPSSWETQYF,TGCAGCGTTGAGTCTCCTAGCAGTTGGGAGACCCAGTACTTC
-,TRBJ2-3,TRBV14,TRBD2,CASTRQLASTDTQYF,TGTGCCAGCACCCGACAACTAGCGAGCACAGATACGCAGTATTTT
few,TRBJ1-5,TRBV7-2,-,CASTLQSGAEPQHF,TGTGCCAGCACCCTACAGAGCGGAGCGGAGCCCCAGCATTTT
-,TRBJ1-1,TRBV6-4,-,CASSIDRAGEAFF,TGTGCCAGCAGCATCGACAGAGCCGGTGAAGCTTTCTTT
few,TRBJ2-3,TRBV28,-,CASSDPRGSSADTQYF,TGTGCCAGCAGCGACCCGAGGGGTAGTTCGGCAGATACGCAGTATTTT
-,TRBJ2-3,TRBV19,-,CASSIALGSSTDTQYF,TGTGCCAGTAGTATAGCCCTTGGCAGCAGCACAGATACGCAGTATTTT
-,TRBJ2-2,TRBV5-1,-,CASRGKAGELFF,TGCGCCAGCAGAGGGAAGGCCGGGGAGCTGTTTTTT
-,TRBJ1-1,TRBV29-1,TRBD1,CSVEDRRGRTEAFF,TGCAGCGTTGAAGATCGGAGGGGGCGGACTGAAGCTTTCTTT
few,TRBJ2-7,TRBV19,TRBD2,CASTASGPPYEQYF,TGTGCCAGTACAGCTAGCGGGCCACCCTACGAGCAGTACTTC
-,TRBJ2-3,TRBV12-3/TRBV12-4,-,CASSLVGPDTQYF,TGTGCCAGCAGTTTAGTGGGGCCAGATACGCAGTATTTT
-,TRBJ2-1,TRBV20-1,TRBD2,CSARRGGLAGSWDNEQFF,TGCAGTGCTAGGCGGGGCGGCCTAGCGGGAAGTTGGGACAATGAGCAGTTCTTC
few,TRBJ2-5,TRBV24-1,-,CATSSWETQYF,TGTGCCACCAGTTCTTGGGAGACCCAGTACTTC
-,TRBJ2-3,TRBV5-1,TRBD1,CASSASDRSADTQYF,TGCGCCAGCAGCGCTTCGGACAGGTCGGCAGATACGCAGTATTTT
-,TRBJ2-7,TRBV6-1,TRBD2,CASSEVSAGRYEQYF,TGTGCCAGCAGTGAAGTATCAGCGGGAAGGTACGAGCAGTACTTC
-,TRBJ2-2,TRBV5-1,-,CASSFAVSLNTGELFF,TGCGCCAGCAGCTTTGCCGTCTCCTTGAACACCGGGGAGCTGTTTTTT
few,TRBJ2-2,TRBV29-1,-,CSVEERTAGELFF,TGCAGCGTTGAAGAACGGACAGCCGGGGAGCTGTTTTTT
few,TRBJ1-1,TRBV27,-,CASAPGHRNTEAFF,TGTGCCAGCGCCCCGGGGCACAGGAACACTGAAGCTTTCTTT
-,TRBJ1-6,TRBV2,TRBD1,CASNWPWDSTNYNSPLHF,TGTGCCAGCAACTGGCCTTGGGACAGTACCAACTATAATTCACCCCTCCACTTT
few,TRBJ1-2,TRBV6-1,TRBD1,CASSEPGTGWYGYTF,TGTGCCAGCAGTGAGCCCGGGACAGGGTGGTATGGCTACACCTTC
few,TRBJ2-5,TRBV6-6,-,CASTPSLQETQYF,TGTGCCAGCACTCCCAGCCTCCAAGAGACCCAGTACTTC
-,TRBJ2-1,TRBV5-1,-,CASSFSQSPQSEQFF,TGCGCCAGCAGCTTCTCTCAAAGCCCACAATCTGAGCAGTTCTTC
-,TRBJ2-7,TRBV28,-,CASTTAAYEQYF,TGTGCCAGCACCACCGCGGCCTACGAGCAGTACTTC
few,TRBJ2-1,TRBV7-9,-,CASSLIPHEQFF,TGTGCCAGCAGCTTAATCCCGCATGAGCAGTTCTTC
-,TRBJ1-4,TRBV7-8,TRBD1,CASSFRTGREKLFF,TGTGCCAGCAGCTTTAGGACAGGTCGGGAAAAACTGTTTTTT
-,TRBJ1-5,TRBV5-1,TRBD1,CASSPSDRGQPQHF,TGCGCCAGCAGCCCCTCGGACAGGGGTCAGCCCCAGCATTTT
-,TRBJ1-1,TRBV12-3/TRBV12-4,TRBD1,CASNLQGSTEAFF,TGTGCCAGCAACCTACAGGGGTCGACTGAAGCTTTCTTT
-,TRBJ2-1,TRBV6-5,-,CASSYISGGDEQFF,TGTGCCAGCAGTTACATCTCCGGGGGTGATGAGCAGTTCTTC
-,TRBJ1-3,TRBV6-5,TRBD1,CASSPGTAFSGNTIYF,TGTGCCAGCAGTCCCGGGACAGCCTTCTCTGGAAACACCATATATTTT
-,TRBJ1-2,TRBV19,TRBD1,CASRGQGATIYGYTF,TGTGCCAGTAGGGGACAGGGGGCGACCATCTATGGCTACACCTTC
-,TRBJ2-1,TRBV7-9,-,CASSLPYDNEQFF,TGTGCCAGCAGCTTACCCTATGACAATGAGCAGTTCTTC
-,TRBJ1-4,TRBV29-1,TRBD1,CSVQEGAIGKLFF,TGCAGCGTTCAGGAGGGGGCAATAGGAAAACTGTTTTTT
few,TRBJ2-1,TRBV18,TRBD2,CASSPQTSGSYNEQFF,TGTGCCAGCTCACCCCAAACTAGCGGGAGTTACAATGAGCAGTTCTTC
-,TRBJ1-2,TRBV6-1,-,CASRDTANYGYTF,TGTGCCAGCAGGGATACTGCGAACTATGGCTACACCTTC
-,TRBJ2-5,TRBV30,-,CAWSSGFRQETQYF,TGTGCCTGGAGTAGCGGGTTTCGGCAAGAGACCCAGTACTTC